A single sample is the source of the 30 T cell receptor beta chains below, sequenced in a study of early T cells in non-severe SARS-CoV-2 infection. MiXCR, applied by TCRdb to the 5' RACE reads, yields one record per CDR3 protein. The sample yields more than 60,000 distinct CDR3 sequences, under 9.5% seen once. Sequencing input: whole blood. The receptors stem from an adult who was a healthcare worker with PCR-confirmed SARS-CoV-2 infection or an uninfected control (not recorded which).

This clonotype was observed a handful of times. This chain uses TRBV9 with TRBJ2-1; 7 positions agree with TRBD2. This CDR3 comprises 15 residues. Germline V gene data show CDR1 as SGDLS and CDR2 as YYNGEE. J lost 3 bases, V lost 4 bases, and 7 bases had no gene match. Here the CDR3 DNA reads TGTGCCAGCAGCTCCGACGGCGGGGGCTACAATGAGCAGTTCTTC. This sequence encodes CASSSDGGGYNEQFF.

This clonotype was observed at least ten times. This rearrangement joins TRBV14 to TRBJ2-7; D is unresolved. The CDR3 length is 12 residues. With 2 bases removed from V and 6 bases from J, the gap between germline ends came to 8 bases. The germline CDR1 and CDR2 sequences are SGHDN and FVKESK. The CDR3 spells CASSQRHVEQYF. In nucleotides, the CDR3 is TGTGCCAGCAGCCAACGGCACGTCGAGCAGTACTTC.

This chain links TRBV20-1 with TRBJ1-2; tentatively, D is TRBD1 (5 bases). V shed 6 bases and J shed 0 bases, with 11 bases lying between them. Germline lookup yields CDR1 DFQATT and CDR2 SNEGSKA (reference sequence). There are 13 residues in the CDR3. CDR3 loop: CSAMGGPNYGYTF. DNA for the CDR3: TGCAGTGCAATGGGGGGACCTAACTATGGCTACACCTTC.

In the case of this clonotype: This may be a read error: a much more frequent sequence differs by one nucleotide. The chain couples TRBV5-1 to TRBJ1-4, with 9 positions matching TRBD1. Germline loops: CDR1 SGHRS, CDR2 YFSETQ. This CDR3 comprises 14 residues. CDR3 amino acids: CASSDGQGSEKLLF. In DNA form, the CDR3 reads TGCGCCAGCAGCGACGGACAGGGGTCGGAAAAACTGCTTTTT.

This clonotype was counted many times. At one end, the junction sequence differs from germline, possibly due to a read error. CDR3 nucleotide sequence: TGTGCCGGCAGAAACCGAGATACGCAGTATTTT. As protein: CAGRNRDTQYF. This chain uses TRBV6-5 with TRBJ2-3; D ambiguous. Germline V gene lookup returns CDR1 MNHEY and CDR2 SVGAGI. The CDR3 totals 11 residues.

The chain's CDR3 is CASSLLAGGTYEQYF. DNA for the CDR3: TGTGCCAGCAGCTTACTAGCGGGGGGGACCTACGAGCAGTACTTC. V and J are TRBV7-3 and TRBJ2-7; 12 bases match TRBD2. Germline V gives CDR1 SGHTA, CDR2 FQGTGA. This CDR3 is 15 amino acids long. V was clipped by 2 bases and J by 2 bases; unmatched bases: 1.

This chain links TRBV4-1 with TRBJ2-3; D assignment may be TRBD1 or TRBD2 (6 bases each). Trimming shortened V by 2 bases and J by 0 bases, and 15 bases separated the two germline ends. The V gene's germline CDR1 is MGHRA and CDR2 YSYEKL. The CDR3 consists of 17 residues. In nucleotides, the CDR3 is TGCGCCAGCAGCCAAAGCCTGAGAGGGGGGAGCACAGATACGCAGTATTTT. It specifies CASSQSLRGGSTDTQYF.

This clonotype was seen ten or more times. This rearrangement joins TRBV6-4 to TRBJ2-3; 10 nucleotides match TRBD1. In germline, CDR1 is MRHNA, CDR2 SNTAGT. Unmatched junction bases numbered 12, after V lost 2 bases and J lost 7 bases. There are 17 residues in the CDR3. This CDR3 reads CASSDTAGDRGRHTQYF. The CDR3 nucleotides are TGTGCCAGCAGTGACACCGCCGGGGACAGGGGACGGCATACGCAGTATTTT.

This clonotype was picked up many times. CDR3 nucleotide sequence: TGTGCCTGGAGTGTACGTTTCCTAGAACCGCACGAGCAGTACTTC. Its translation: CAWSVRFLEPHEQYF. V usage is TRBV30 and J usage is TRBJ2-7; D gene ambiguous. Trimming stripped 0 bases from V and 5 bases from J, with 17 bases between. The length of the CDR3 is 15 residues. CDR1 is GTSNPN, CDR2 SVGIG, per germline (reference sequence).

The chain has TRBV7-2 and TRBJ1-5; no firm D call. Germline lookup yields CDR1 SGHTA and CDR2 FQGNSA. The ends were cut back, 7 bases at V and 1 base at J, with 11 bases in the middle. The CDR3 has 14 amino acids. Here the CDR3 reads CASTLFGSNQPQHF. The CDR3, as DNA: TGTGCCAGCACCCTTTTCGGGAGCAATCAGCCCCAGCATTTT.

This clonotype was picked up many times. The genes are TRBV20-1 and TRBJ2-5, with D unresolved. There are 17 residues in the CDR3. V shed 3 bases and J shed 1 base, with 21 bases lying between them. Germline loops: CDR1 DFQATT, CDR2 SNEGSKA (reference sequence). The CDR3 here is CSARLTTVSWGQETQYF. CDR3 coding DNA: TGCAGTGCTAGGCTTACGACGGTTTCTTGGGGCCAAGAGACCCAGTACTTC.

This clonotype was counted only a few times. The chain carries TRBV25-1 and TRBJ2-7; D is possibly TRBD2 (5 bases). CDR3 length: 13 residues. Germline V lookup: CDR1 MGHDK, CDR2 SYGVNS. V lost 1 base and J 6 bases, leaving 10 bases between the germline ends. The CDR3 reads CASSESGVSEQYF. CDR3 DNA sequence: TGTGCCAGCAGTGAATCCGGGGTGAGCGAGCAGTACTTC.

There are many counts of this clonotype. The chain uses TRBV6-2 or TRBV6-3 and TRBJ2-2; 7 bases line up with TRBD1. Losses at the gene ends were 5 bases for V and 4 bases for J; bases not matched to a gene: 7. The CDR3 sequence is 15 residues long. Germline loops: CDR1 MNHEY, CDR2 SVGEGT. CDR3 bases: TGTGCCAGCAGTACCCTGGGACAGAGCACCGGGGAGCTGTTTTTT. Encoded protein: CASSTLGQSTGELFF.

This clonotype was seen ten or more times. This chain links TRBV7-2 with TRBJ2-7; D is undetermined. The germline gives CDR1 SGHTA, CDR2 FQGNSA. V dropped 3 bases and J dropped 12 bases, with 12 bases sitting between them. The CDR3 is made up of 11 amino acids. The DNA for the CDR3 is TGTGCCAGCAGCTTGGCTTACCATCGGTACTTC. This translates into CASSLAYHRYF.

Many counts were recorded for this clonotype. The V gene is TRBV12-3 or TRBV12-4, the J gene TRBJ1-2; possibly TRBD1 for D (6 bases). Trimming shortened V by 5 bases and J by 8 bases, and 18 bases separated the two germline ends. There are 14 residues in the CDR3. The CDR3: CASSPYGGAGGYTF. As DNA, the CDR3 is TGTGCCAGCAGTCCTTATGGGGGCGCGGGGGGCTACACCTTC.

The chain links TRBV20-1 to TRBJ2-7; 8 bases match TRBD2. The CDR3 is 15 amino acids. In germline, CDR1 is DFQATT, CDR2 SNEGSKA (reference sequence). The trim removed 0 bases at V and 2 bases at J, leaving 6 bases unmatched. CDR3 bases: TGCAGTGCTAGAGACTTTAGCGGGGCGACCTACGAGCAGTACTTC. It codes for CSARDFSGATYEQYF.

The chain carries TRBV5-1 and TRBJ2-7; TRBD1 or TRBD2 may be the D gene (5 bases each). This CDR3 contains 13 residues. Per the germline V gene, CDR1 is SGHRS and CDR2 is YFSETQ. With 4 bases removed from V and 7 bases from J, the gap between germline ends came to 15 bases. The DNA of the CDR3 is TGCGCCAGCAGCAAGGGGACCGCTGGAGAGCAGTACTTC. It codes for CASSKGTAGEQYF.

The table lists this clonotype with a few counts. This chain connects TRBV10-2 to TRBJ2-2, with 11 bases matching TRBD1. Germline CDR1 WSHSY, CDR2 SAAADI. V lost 7 bases to trimming and J lost 4 bases; unmatched junction nucleotides: 2. This CDR3 comprises 14 residues. The CDR3 here is CASIGTGGTGELFF. CDR3 nucleotides: TGCGCCAGCATCGGGACAGGGGGCACCGGGGAGCTGTTTTTT.

This clonotype was found many times. V gene TRBV7-9 combines with J gene TRBJ2-7; the D is unclear. This CDR3 is built from 15 residues. Germline assignment: CDR1 SEHNR and CDR2 FQNEAQ (reference sequence). Between the trimmed V and J ends, which lost 5 bases and 3 bases, there was a span of 17 bases. The CDR3 is CASSLFDTNGYEQYF. The CDR3 nucleotides read TGTGCCAGCAGCCTATTCGACACAAACGGCTACGAGCAGTACTTC.

The chain employs TRBV11-2 and TRBJ2-7, with D unresolved. The length of the CDR3 is 15 residues. V was cut by 2 bases and J by 7 bases, with 18 bases left in between. Looked up from germline, CDR1 is SGHAT and CDR2 is FQNNGV. The DNA for the CDR3 is TGTGCCAGCAGCTTACAGCGTCAACAATTCGGGGAGCAGTACTTC. Protein sequence: CASSLQRQQFGEQYF.

This clonotype was found many times. The J gene is TRBJ2-1, the V gene TRBV4-3, with 10 bases fitting TRBD2. V shed 1 base and J 2 bases; nucleotides not matched to a gene: 2. The CDR3 has 16 residues. Germline CDR1 reads LGHNA; CDR2 reads YSLEER. The CDR3 DNA is TGCGCCAGCAGCCAAGGACTAGCGGGTCCCTACAATGAGCAGTTCTTC. Residues: CASSQGLAGPYNEQFF.

In its sample, this clonotype was seen many times. This chain connects TRBV6-6 to TRBJ2-7, with a weak D call TRBD2 (6 bases). CDR1 MNHNY and CDR2 SVGAGI come from the germline V gene (reference sequence). This CDR3 is built from 14 residues. V lost 6 bases to trimming and J lost 3 bases, with 15 bases between them. DNA for the CDR3: TGTGCCAGCAGCCCAGGGAGGTCGGGCTACGAGCAGTACTTC. It yields the protein CASSPGRSGYEQYF.

This chain uses TRBV5-4 with TRBJ2-7, with 10 nucleotides matching TRBD1. V trimming: 4 bases; J trimming: 2 bases; junction bases outside the gene matches: 6. CDR1 and CDR2 from the germline V gene are SGHNT and YYREEE (reference sequence). The CDR3 length is 15 residues. CDR3 bases: TGTGCCAGCAGCACCCGGACAGGGGGTACCTACGAGCAGTACTTC. Amino acids: CASSTRTGGTYEQYF.

There are many counts of this clonotype. Germline and junction disagree at one end, which may indicate a read error. This chain uses TRBV3-1 with TRBJ2-7, with D unresolved. There are 12 residues in the CDR3. The germline V gene encodes CDR1 LGHDT and CDR2 YNNKEL (reference sequence). The DNA for the CDR3 is TGTGCCAGCAGCCAAGATCACCGGATAATACACTTC. Protein: CASSQDHRIIHF.

This clonotype was observed at least ten times. J is TRBJ2-7 and V is TRBV11-2; TRBD2 matches 9 bases. V lost 5 bases, J lost 3 bases, and 5 bases stayed unmatched. The CDR3 runs to 14 residues. Per the germline V gene, CDR1 is SGHAT and CDR2 is FQNNGV. This chain's CDR3 is CASSQMRGGYEQYF. CDR3 nucleotide sequence: TGTGCCAGCAGCCAGATGCGGGGGGGCTACGAGCAGTACTTC.

The CDR3 sequence is CASSVGPGTINYNEQFF. CDR3 DNA sequence: TGTGCCAGCAGCGTAGGTCCCGGGACTATTAACTACAATGAGCAGTTCTTC. The rearrangement joins TRBV9 to TRBJ2-1, with 7 positions matching TRBD2. The germline V gene encodes CDR1 SGDLS and CDR2 YYNGEE. V lost 0 bases, J lost 3 bases, and 9 bases stayed unmatched. The CDR3 consists of 17 residues.

The chain couples TRBV5-1 to TRBJ2-3; unclear D gene. The germline V gene has CDR1 SGHRS and CDR2 YFSETQ. V gave up 0 bases and J gave up 0 bases, with 8 bases separating them. CDR3 length equals 15 residues. The CDR3: CASSLALASTDTQYF. The CDR3 coding sequence is TGCGCCAGCAGCTTGGCATTGGCTAGCACAGATACGCAGTATTTT. The complete variable domain, with remaining parts taken from reference TRBV5-1 and TRBJ2-3, reads KAGVTQTPRYLIKTRGQQVTLSCSPISGHRSVSWYQQTPGQGLQFLFEYFSETQRNKGNFPGRFSGRQFSNSRSEMNVSTLELGDSALYLCASSLALASTDTQYFGPGTRLTVL.

This clonotype was counted many times. This rearrangement joins TRBV7-2 to TRBJ1-5; D is undetermined. Germline V gives CDR1 SGHTA, CDR2 FQGNSA. This CDR3 contains 13 residues. Deletions cut 2 bases from V and 8 bases from J, with 10 bases between. The CDR3 region has the DNA TGTGCCAGCAGCTTACAGGCACGGGAGCCCCAGCATTTT. This encodes CASSLQAREPQHF.

This clonotype was seen more than once but under ten times. V usage is TRBV7-9 and J usage is TRBJ2-1, with 14 bases matching TRBD2. Losses at the gene ends were 6 bases for V and 5 bases for J; bases not matched to a gene: 12. This CDR3 contains 18 residues. Germline V gene data show CDR1 as SEHNR and CDR2 as FQNEAQ (reference sequence). The CDR3 bases are TGTGCCAGCAGACCCCGGACTAGCGGGAGGTGGTTAAACAATGAGCAGTTCTTC. Its protein is CASRPRTSGRWLNNEQFF.

This clonotype was recorded a few times. The chain couples TRBV11-2 to TRBJ2-3, with 9 nucleotides matching TRBD1. Unmatched junction bases numbered 7, after V lost 7 bases and J lost 5 bases. The CDR3 sequence is 14 residues long. The germline gives CDR1 SGHAT, CDR2 FQNNGV. CDR3 sequence reads: CASNWDREGDTQYF. CDR3 nucleotide sequence: TGTGCCAGCAATTGGGACAGGGAAGGAGATACGCAGTATTTT.